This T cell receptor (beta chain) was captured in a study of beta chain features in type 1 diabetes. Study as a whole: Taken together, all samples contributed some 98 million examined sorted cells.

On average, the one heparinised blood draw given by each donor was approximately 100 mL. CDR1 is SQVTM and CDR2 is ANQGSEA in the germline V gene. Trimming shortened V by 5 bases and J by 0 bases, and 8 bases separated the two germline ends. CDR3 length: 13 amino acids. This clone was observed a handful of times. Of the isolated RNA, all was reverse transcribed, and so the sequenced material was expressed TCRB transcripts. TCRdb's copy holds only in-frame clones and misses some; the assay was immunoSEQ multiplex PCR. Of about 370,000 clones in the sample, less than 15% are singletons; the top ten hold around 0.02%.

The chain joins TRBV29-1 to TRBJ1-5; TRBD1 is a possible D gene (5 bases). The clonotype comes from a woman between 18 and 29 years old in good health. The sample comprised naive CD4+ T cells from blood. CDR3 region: CSVRRDSNQPQHF. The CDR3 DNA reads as TGCAGCGTTCGCAGGGATAGCAATCAGCCCCAGCATTTT.